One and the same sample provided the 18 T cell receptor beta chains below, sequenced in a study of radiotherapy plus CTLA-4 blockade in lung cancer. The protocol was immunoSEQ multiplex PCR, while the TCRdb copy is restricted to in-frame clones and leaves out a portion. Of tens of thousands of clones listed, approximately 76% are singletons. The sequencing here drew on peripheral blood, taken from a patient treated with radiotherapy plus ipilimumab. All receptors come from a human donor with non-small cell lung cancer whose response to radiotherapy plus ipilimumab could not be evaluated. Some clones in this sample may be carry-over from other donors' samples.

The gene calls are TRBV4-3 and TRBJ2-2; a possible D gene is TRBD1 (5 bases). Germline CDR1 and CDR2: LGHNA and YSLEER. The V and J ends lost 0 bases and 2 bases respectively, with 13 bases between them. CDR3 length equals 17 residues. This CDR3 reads CASSQDFRTINTGELFF. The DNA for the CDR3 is TGCGCCAGCAGCCAAGATTTCAGGACAATTAACACCGGGGAGCTGTTTTTT.

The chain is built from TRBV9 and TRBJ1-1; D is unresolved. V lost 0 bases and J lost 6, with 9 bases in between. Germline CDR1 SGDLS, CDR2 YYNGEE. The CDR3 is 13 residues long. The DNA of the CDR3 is TGTGCCAGCAGCGTAGGAGCCCTCTCTGAAGCTTTCTTT. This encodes CASSVGALSEAFF. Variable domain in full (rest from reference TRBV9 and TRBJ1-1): DSGVTQTPKHLITATGQRVTLRCSPRSGDLSVYWYQQSLDQGLQFLIQYYNGEERAKGNILERFSAQQFPDLHSELNLSSLELGDSALYFCASSVGALSEAFFGQGTRLTVV.

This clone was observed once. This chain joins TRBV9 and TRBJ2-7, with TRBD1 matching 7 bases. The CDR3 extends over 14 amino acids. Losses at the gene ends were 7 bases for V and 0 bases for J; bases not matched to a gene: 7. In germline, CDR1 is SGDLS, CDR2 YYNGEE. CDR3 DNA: TGTGCCAGCTACCGACAGGGCGGCTCCTACGAGCAGTACTTC. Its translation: CASYRQGGSYEQYF.

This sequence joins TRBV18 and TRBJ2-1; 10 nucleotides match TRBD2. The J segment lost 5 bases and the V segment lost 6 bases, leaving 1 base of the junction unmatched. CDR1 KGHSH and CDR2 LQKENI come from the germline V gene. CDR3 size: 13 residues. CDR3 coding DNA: TGTGCCAGCTCTGGGACTAGCGACAATGAGCAGTTCTTC. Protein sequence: CASSGTSDNEQFF. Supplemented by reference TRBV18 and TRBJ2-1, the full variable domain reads NAGVMQNPRHLVRRRGQEARLRCSPMKGHSHVYWYRQLPEEGLKFMVYLQKENIIDESGMPKERFSAEFPKEGPSILRIQQVVRGDSAAYFCASSGTSDNEQFFGPGTRLTVL.

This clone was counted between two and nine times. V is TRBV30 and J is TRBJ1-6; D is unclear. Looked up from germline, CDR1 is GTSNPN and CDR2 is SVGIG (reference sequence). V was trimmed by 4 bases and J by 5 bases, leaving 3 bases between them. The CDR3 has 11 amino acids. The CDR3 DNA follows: TGTGCCTGGACTAATAATTCACCCCTCCACTTT. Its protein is CAWTNNSPLHF.

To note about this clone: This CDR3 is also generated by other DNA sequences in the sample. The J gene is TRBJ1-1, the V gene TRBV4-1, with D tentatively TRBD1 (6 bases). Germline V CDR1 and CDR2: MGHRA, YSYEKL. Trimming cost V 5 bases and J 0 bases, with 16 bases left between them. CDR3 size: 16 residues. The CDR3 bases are TGCGCCAGCAGCTCAAGAGGGGGAGCTTTGAACACTGAAGCTTTCTTT. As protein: CASSSRGGALNTEAFF.

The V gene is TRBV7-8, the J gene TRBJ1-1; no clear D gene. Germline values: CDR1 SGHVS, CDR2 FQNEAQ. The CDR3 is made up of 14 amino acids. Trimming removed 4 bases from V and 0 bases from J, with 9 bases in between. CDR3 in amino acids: CASSSGFMNTEAFF. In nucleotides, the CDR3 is TGTGCCAGCAGCTCCGGGTTTATGAACACTGAAGCTTTCTTT.

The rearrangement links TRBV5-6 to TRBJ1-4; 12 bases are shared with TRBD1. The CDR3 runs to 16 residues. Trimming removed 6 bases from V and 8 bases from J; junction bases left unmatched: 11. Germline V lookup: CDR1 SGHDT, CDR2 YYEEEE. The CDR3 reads CASTRDRGRPGEKLFF. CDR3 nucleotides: TGTGCCAGCACCCGGGACAGGGGGCGCCCGGGGGAAAAACTGTTTTTT.

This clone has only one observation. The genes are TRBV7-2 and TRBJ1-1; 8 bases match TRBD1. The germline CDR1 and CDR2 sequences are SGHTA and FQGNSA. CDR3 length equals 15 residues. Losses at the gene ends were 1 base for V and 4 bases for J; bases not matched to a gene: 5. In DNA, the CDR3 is TGTGCCAGCAGCTTAGTGCAGGGGGCGAGCACTGAAGCTTTCTTT. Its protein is CASSLVQGASTEAFF.

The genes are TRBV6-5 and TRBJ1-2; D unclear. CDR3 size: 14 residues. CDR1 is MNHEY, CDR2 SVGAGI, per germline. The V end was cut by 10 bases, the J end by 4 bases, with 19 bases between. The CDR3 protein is CATYQLGRGYGYTF. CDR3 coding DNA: TGTGCCACCTACCAACTGGGCCGGGGCTATGGCTACACCTTC.

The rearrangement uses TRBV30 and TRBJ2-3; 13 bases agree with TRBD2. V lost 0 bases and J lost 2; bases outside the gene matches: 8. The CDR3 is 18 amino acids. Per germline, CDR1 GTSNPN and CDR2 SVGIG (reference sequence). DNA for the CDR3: TGTGCCTGGAGTGTCCGCCTGACTAGCGGGGGGACCACAGATACGCAGTATTTT. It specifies CAWSVRLTSGGTTDTQYF.

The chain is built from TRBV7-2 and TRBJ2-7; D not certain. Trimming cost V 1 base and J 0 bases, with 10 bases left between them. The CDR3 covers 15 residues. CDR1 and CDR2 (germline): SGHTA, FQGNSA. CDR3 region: CASSLVPTSSYEQYF. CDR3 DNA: TGTGCCAGCAGCTTAGTGCCCACCAGCTCCTACGAGCAGTACTTC.

CDR3 sequence reads: CASSTGTGARNYGYTF. The CDR3 DNA reads TGTGCCAGCAGCACGGGGACAGGGGCCCGAAACTATGGCTACACCTTC. The gene calls are TRBV5-4 and TRBJ1-2; TRBD1 aligns across 10 bases. With 4 bases clipped from V and 2 bases from J, the junction kept 8 bases outside the gene matches. From germline, CDR1 is SGHNT and CDR2 YYREEE (reference sequence). This CDR3 has 16 residues.

The CDR3 here is CASSLSVQPQHF. DNA for the CDR3: TGTGCCAGCAGTCTAAGCGTACAGCCCCAGCATTTT. The chain combines TRBV28 with TRBJ1-5; D gene unclear. V lost 5 bases to trimming and J lost 7 bases, with 9 bases between them. The germline V gene has CDR1 MDHEN and CDR2 SYDVKM. The CDR3 consists of 12 residues.

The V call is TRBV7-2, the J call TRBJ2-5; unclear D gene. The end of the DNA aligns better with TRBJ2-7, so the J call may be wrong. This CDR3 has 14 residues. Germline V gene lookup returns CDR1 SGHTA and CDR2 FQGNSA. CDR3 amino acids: CASSLDVRYYEQYF. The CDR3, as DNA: TGTGCCAGCAGCTTAGATGTCAGATACTACGAGCAGTACTTC.

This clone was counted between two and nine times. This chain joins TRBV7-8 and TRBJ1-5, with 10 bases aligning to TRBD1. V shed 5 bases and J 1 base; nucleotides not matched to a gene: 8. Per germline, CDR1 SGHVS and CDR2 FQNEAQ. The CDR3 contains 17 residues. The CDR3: CASSPRQGAVSNQPQHF. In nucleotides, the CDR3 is TGTGCCAGCAGCCCTAGACAGGGGGCGGTAAGCAATCAGCCCCAGCATTTT. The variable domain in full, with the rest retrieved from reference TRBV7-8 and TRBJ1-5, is GAGVSQSPRYKVAKRGQDVALRCDPISGHVSLFWYQQALGQGPEFLTYFQNEAQLDKSGLPSDRFFAERPEGSVSTLKIQRTQQEDSAVYLCASSPRQGAVSNQPQHFGDGTRLSIL.

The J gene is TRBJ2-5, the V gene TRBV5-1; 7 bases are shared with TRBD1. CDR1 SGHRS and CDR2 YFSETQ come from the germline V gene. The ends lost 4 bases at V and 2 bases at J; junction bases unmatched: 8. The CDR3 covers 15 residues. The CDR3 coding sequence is TGCGCCAGCAGCCGACCAGGGACAGAGCAAGAGACCCAGTACTTC. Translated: CASSRPGTEQETQYF.

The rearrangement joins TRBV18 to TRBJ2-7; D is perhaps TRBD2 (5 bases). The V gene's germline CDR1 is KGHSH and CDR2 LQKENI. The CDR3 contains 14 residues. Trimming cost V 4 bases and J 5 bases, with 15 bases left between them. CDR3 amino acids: CASSRSAAGNEQYF. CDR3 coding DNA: TGTGCCAGCTCACGGTCAGCGGCAGGAAACGAGCAGTACTTC.